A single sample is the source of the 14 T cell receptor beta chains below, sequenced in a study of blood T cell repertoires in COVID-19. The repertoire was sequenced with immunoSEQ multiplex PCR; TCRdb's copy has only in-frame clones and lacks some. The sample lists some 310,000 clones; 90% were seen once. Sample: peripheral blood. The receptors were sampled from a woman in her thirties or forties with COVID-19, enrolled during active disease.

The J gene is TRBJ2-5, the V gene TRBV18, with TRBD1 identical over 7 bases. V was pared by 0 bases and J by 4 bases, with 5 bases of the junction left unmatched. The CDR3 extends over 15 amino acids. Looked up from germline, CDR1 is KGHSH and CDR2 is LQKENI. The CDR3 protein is CASSPPSSGGETQYF. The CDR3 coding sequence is TGTGCCAGCTCACCACCTTCTTCAGGGGGAGAGACCCAGTACTTC.

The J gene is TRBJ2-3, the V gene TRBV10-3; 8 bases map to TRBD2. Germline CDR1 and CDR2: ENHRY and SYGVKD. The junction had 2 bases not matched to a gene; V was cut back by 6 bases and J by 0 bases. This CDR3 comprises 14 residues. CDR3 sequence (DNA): TGTGCCATCAGAACTAGCGGTAGCACAGATACGCAGTATTTT. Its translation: CAIRTSGSTDTQYF.

The CDR3 protein is CASSMIGGGEKTQYF. The CDR3 DNA reads TGTGCCAGTAGTATGATAGGGGGCGGGGAGAAGACCCAGTACTTC. The V call is TRBV19, the J call TRBJ2-5, with D perhaps matching TRBD1 (7 bases). This CDR3 has 15 residues. Trimming removed 3 bases from V and 6 bases from J, with 17 bases in between. Germline CDR1 LNHDA, CDR2 SQIVND (reference sequence).

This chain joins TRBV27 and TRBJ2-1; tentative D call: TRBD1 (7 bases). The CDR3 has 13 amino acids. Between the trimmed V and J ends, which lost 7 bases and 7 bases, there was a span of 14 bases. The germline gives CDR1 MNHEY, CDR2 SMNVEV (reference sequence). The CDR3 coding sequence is TGTGCCAGCATCCTTTCAGGGGGGAATGAGCAGTTCTTC. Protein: CASILSGGNEQFF.

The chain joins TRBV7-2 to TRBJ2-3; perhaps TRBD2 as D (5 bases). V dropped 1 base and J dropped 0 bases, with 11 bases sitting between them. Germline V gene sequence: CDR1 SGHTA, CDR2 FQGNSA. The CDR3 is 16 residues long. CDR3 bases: TGTGCCAGCAGCTTAGGGGCTAGCTCTAGCACAGATACGCAGTATTTT. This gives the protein CASSLGASSSTDTQYF.

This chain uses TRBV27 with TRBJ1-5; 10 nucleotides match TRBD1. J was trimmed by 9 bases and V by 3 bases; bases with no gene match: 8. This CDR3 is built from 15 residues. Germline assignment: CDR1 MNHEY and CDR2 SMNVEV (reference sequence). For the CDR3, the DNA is TGTGCCAGCAGTTTTTGGGGGACAGGGGAAGCGCCCCAGCATTTT. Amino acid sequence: CASSFWGTGEAPQHF.

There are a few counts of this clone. CDR3 DNA sequence: TGTGCCAGTAACCCAGACAGGGCCCCCAATCAGCCCCAGCATTTT. It translates to CASNPDRAPNQPQHF. The rearrangement joins TRBV19 to TRBJ1-5; 7 bases are shared with TRBD1. Germline V gene sequence: CDR1 LNHDA, CDR2 SQIVND (reference sequence). This CDR3 has 15 amino acids. J was trimmed by 3 bases and V by 7 bases; bases with no gene match: 9.

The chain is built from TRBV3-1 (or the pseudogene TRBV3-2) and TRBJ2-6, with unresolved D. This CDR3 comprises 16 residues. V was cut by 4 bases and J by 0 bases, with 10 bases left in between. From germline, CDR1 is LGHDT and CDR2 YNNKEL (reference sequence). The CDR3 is CASSPLRSSGANVLTF. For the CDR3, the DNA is TGTGCCAGCAGCCCGCTCCGGAGCTCTGGGGCCAACGTCCTGACTTTC.

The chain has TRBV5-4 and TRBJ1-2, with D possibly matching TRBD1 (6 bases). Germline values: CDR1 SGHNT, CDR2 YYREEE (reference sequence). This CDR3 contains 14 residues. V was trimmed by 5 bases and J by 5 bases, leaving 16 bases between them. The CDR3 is CASSQSGTQYGYTF. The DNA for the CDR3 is TGTGCCAGCAGTCAATCCGGGACACAGTATGGCTACACCTTC.

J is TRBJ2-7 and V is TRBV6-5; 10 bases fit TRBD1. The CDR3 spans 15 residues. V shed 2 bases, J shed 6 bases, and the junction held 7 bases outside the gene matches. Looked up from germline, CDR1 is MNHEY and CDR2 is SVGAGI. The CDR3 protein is CASSYTGTGALEQYF. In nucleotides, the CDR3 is TGTGCCAGCAGTTACACCGGGACAGGGGCCCTCGAGCAGTACTTC.

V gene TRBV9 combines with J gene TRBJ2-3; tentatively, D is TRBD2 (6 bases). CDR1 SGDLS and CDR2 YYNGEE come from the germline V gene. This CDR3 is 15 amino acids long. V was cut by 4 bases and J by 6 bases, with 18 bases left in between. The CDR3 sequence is CASSPRSRSGDTQYF. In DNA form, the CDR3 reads TGTGCCAGCAGCCCCCGATCTCGGAGCGGGGATACGCAGTATTTT.

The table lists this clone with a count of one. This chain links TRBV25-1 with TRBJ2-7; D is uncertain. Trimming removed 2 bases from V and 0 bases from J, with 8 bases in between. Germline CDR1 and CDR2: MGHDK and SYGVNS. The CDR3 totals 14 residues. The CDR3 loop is CASSEVPDSYEQYF. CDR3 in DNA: TGTGCCAGCAGTGAAGTACCAGACTCCTACGAGCAGTACTTC.

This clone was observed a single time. The CDR3 sequence: CASSYSTTNTGELFF. The CDR3 bases are TGCGCCAGCAGCTATTCAACAACGAACACCGGGGAGCTGTTTTTT. The chain joins TRBV5-1 to TRBJ2-2; D call uncertain. Germline CDR1 and CDR2: SGHRS and YFSETQ. This CDR3 spans 15 amino acids. Trimming left V 3 bases short and J 0 bases short, with 9 bases between.

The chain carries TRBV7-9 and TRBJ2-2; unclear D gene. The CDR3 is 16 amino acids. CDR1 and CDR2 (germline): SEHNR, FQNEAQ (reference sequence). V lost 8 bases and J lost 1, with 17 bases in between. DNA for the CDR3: TGTGCCAGCTCGAACGCCGGAGCCATGAACACCGGGGAGCTGTTTTTT. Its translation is CASSNAGAMNTGELFF.